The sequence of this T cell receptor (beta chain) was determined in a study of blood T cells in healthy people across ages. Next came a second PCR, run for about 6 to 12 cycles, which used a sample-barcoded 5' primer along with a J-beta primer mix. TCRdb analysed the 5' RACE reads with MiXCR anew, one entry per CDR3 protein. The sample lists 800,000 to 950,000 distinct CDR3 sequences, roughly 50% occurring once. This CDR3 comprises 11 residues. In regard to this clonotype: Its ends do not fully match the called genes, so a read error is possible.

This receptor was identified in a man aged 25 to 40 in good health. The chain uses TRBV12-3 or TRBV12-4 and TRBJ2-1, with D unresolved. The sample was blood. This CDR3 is CTSSWMDEQFF. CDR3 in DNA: TGTACCAGTAGTTGGATGGATGAGCAGTTCTTC.